One sample yielded the 25 T cell receptor beta chains listed below, sequenced in a study of blood T cell repertoires in COVID-19. Only in-frame clones appear in the TCRdb table, and some are missing; sequencing was by immunoSEQ multiplex PCR. Of about 290,000 clones listed, approximately 90% were seen once; the top ten hold about 3%. The sample was peripheral blood. The receptors were gathered from a woman aged 25 to 45 with active or convalescent COVID-19.

A few counts support this clone. J is TRBJ1-1 and V is TRBV4-2; no clear D. Trimming removed 3 bases from V and 0 bases from J, with 17 bases in between. The germline V gene has CDR1 LGHNA and CDR2 YNFKEQ. This CDR3 is built from 17 residues. As DNA, the CDR3 is TGTGCCAGCAGCCAGGGCGCGGGAGGCATCCTGAACACTGAAGCTTTCTTT. Translating it yields CASSQGAGGILNTEAFF.

This clone occurred once. At the DNA level, this CDR3 is encoded by other sequences in the same sample as well. The chain has TRBV28 and TRBJ1-2; D not certain. The germline gives CDR1 MDHEN, CDR2 SYDVKM. Trimming cost V 5 bases and J 4 bases, with 8 bases left between them. The CDR3 runs 12 residues. CDR3 bases: TGTGCCAGCAGTCTGAGGGCCTATGGCTACACCTTC. It specifies CASSLRAYGYTF.

The chain has TRBV6-6 and TRBJ2-7; maybe TRBD2 (6 bases). The germline gives CDR1 MNHNY, CDR2 SVGAGI (reference sequence). The CDR3 totals 11 residues. Trimming cost V 5 bases and J 6 bases, with 8 bases left between them. DNA of the CDR3: TGTGCCAGCAGTCCGGGGGTCGAGCAGTACTTC. Its translation: CASSPGVEQYF.

The chain joins TRBV5-4 to TRBJ1-2; 9 positions agree with TRBD1. Per germline, CDR1 SGHNT and CDR2 YYREEE (reference sequence). The CDR3 totals 13 residues. V lost 5 bases and J lost 2; bases outside the gene matches: 1. CDR3 sequence (DNA): TGTGCCAGCAGAGGGACAGGGAACTATGGCTACACCTTC. Protein product: CASRGTGNYGYTF.

The rearrangement joins TRBV19 to TRBJ2-5; 11 nucleotides match TRBD1. The CDR3 contains 17 residues. After removal of 9 bases from V and 0 bases from J, the junction contained 12 bases not matched to a gene. The germline CDR1 and CDR2 sequences are LNHDA and SQIVND (reference sequence). CDR3 DNA: TGTGCCAGGGCTTTTGGGACAGGGGGAAGGGACCAAGAGACCCAGTACTTC. It is translated as CARAFGTGGRDQETQYF.

The rearrangement links TRBV29-1 to TRBJ1-4; tentative D call: TRBD1 (5 bases). V was cut by 3 bases and J by 6 bases, with 11 bases left in between. CDR3 length equals 13 residues. CDR1 and CDR2 (germline): SQVTM, ANQGSEA. CDR3 sequence: CSVDTGDDEKLFF. The CDR3 DNA is TGCAGCGTTGATACGGGGGATGATGAAAAACTGTTTTTT.

This rearrangement joins TRBV19 to TRBJ1-2, with D unclear. Germline CDR1 reads LNHDA; CDR2 reads SQIVND (reference sequence). The CDR3 is 12 residues long. V lost 5 bases, J lost 3 bases, and 7 bases lay in between. CDR3 sequence: CASSRVDYGYTF. In nucleotides, the CDR3 is TGTGCCAGTAGTCGGGTTGACTATGGCTACACCTTC.

The rearrangement joins TRBV24-1 to TRBJ2-6, with 9 bases that match TRBD1. Per the germline V gene, CDR1 is KGHDR and CDR2 is SFDVKD. The CDR3 runs to 18 residues. The trim removed 3 bases at V and 1 base at J, leaving 6 bases unmatched. The CDR3 bases are TGTGCCACCAGTGATGTACAGGGGGCAAAGTCTGGGGCCAACGTCCTGACTTTC. Encoded protein: CATSDVQGAKSGANVLTF.

This clone was seen more than once but under ten times. The genes are TRBV5-1 and TRBJ1-1; D unclear. Trimming removed 4 bases at V and 2 bases at J, with 15 bases between. The CDR3 runs 15 residues. The germline V gene has CDR1 SGHRS and CDR2 YFSETQ. The CDR3 DNA follows: TGCGCCAGCAGCCACGGGGATAGAGGAAACACTGAAGCTTTCTTT. Protein product: CASSHGDRGNTEAFF.

The CDR3 DNA sequence: TGTGCCAGCACAGGCTCGATAGGGGCCAGAGTGTTCACCTTC. Its protein is CASTGSIGARVFTF. The V gene is TRBV6-5, the J gene TRBJ1-2; TRBD1 might be the D (5 bases). The V gene's germline CDR1 is MNHEY and CDR2 SVGAGI. The CDR3 runs 14 residues. Trimming took 7 bases from V and 13 from J, leaving 25 bases between them.

The gene calls are TRBV2 and TRBJ2-1, with TRBD1 as a possible D gene (6 bases). The CDR3 is 15 amino acids. Germline values: CDR1 SNHLY, CDR2 FYNNEI. Between the trimmed V and J ends, which lost 6 bases and 3 bases, there was a span of 15 bases. CDR3 coding DNA: TGTGCCAGCAGACCGGACAGCGCAGACTACAATGAGCAGTTCTTC. This translates into CASRPDSADYNEQFF.

This clone was seen only once. The chain uses TRBV5-4 and TRBJ1-2; D ambiguous. CDR1 is SGHNT and CDR2 is YYREEE in the germline V gene (reference sequence). V was pared by 4 bases and J by 5 bases, with 15 bases between. The CDR3 is made up of 14 amino acids. The CDR3 DNA reads TGTGCCAGCAGCAGTCCGGGTCTTTTATATGGCTACACCTTC. Its protein is CASSSPGLLYGYTF.

V and J are TRBV7-9 and TRBJ2-7; TRBD1 agrees at 10 bases. V gave up 0 bases and J gave up 6 bases; unmatched junction bases: 5. This CDR3 has 15 residues. The germline CDR1 and CDR2 sequences are SEHNR and FQNEAQ (reference sequence). CDR3 sequence reads: CASSLASGQGSEQYF. CDR3 coding DNA: TGTGCCAGCAGCTTAGCCTCGGGACAGGGGAGCGAGCAGTACTTC.

V gene TRBV28 combines with J gene TRBJ1-5; 9 bases are shared with TRBD1. CDR3 size: 17 residues. V lost 6 bases to trimming and J lost 4 bases; unmatched junction nucleotides: 13. Germline V lookup: CDR1 MDHEN, CDR2 SYDVKM. The DNA of the CDR3 is TGTGCCAGCAGCAAGAACGACGGGACAGGGTGGAATCAGCCCCAGCATTTT. It encodes CASSKNDGTGWNQPQHF.

The gene calls are TRBV6-2 or TRBV6-3 and TRBJ2-3; weak D call: TRBD2 (5 bases). This CDR3 has 15 residues. Germline V gene sequence: CDR1 MNHEY, CDR2 SVGEGT. V was trimmed by 0 bases and J by 2 bases, leaving 9 bases between them. CDR3: CASSYSAGPTDTQYF. Written as DNA, the CDR3 is TGTGCCAGCAGTTACTCGGCGGGTCCCACAGATACGCAGTATTTT.

This sequence joins TRBV28 and TRBJ2-2, with a weak D call TRBD1 (5 bases). CDR1 is MDHEN, CDR2 SYDVKM, per germline. CDR3 length equals 14 residues. The V and J ends lost 3 bases and 3 bases respectively, with 8 bases between them. CDR3 sequence reads: CASSFIGDTGELFF. The CDR3 bases are TGTGCCAGCAGTTTTATAGGGGACACCGGGGAGCTGTTTTTT.

V is TRBV6-2 or TRBV6-3 and J is TRBJ2-5, with TRBD2 as a possible D gene (6 bases). Trimming removed 2 bases at V and 6 bases at J, with 13 bases between. Germline loops: CDR1 MNHEY, CDR2 SVGEGT. The CDR3 totals 14 residues. This CDR3 reads CASSYPEGGKTQYF. The DNA of the CDR3 is TGTGCCAGCAGTTACCCCGAGGGCGGGAAGACCCAGTACTTC.

The chain carries TRBV3-1 (or the pseudogene TRBV3-2) and TRBJ1-1; 7 positions match TRBD1. V lost 4 bases, J lost 5 bases, and 10 bases stayed unmatched. The CDR3 runs to 15 residues. Germline CDR1 LGHDT, CDR2 YNNKEL (reference sequence). Here the CDR3 DNA reads TGTGCCAGCAGCCCTCTGACAGGGTATGGAACTGAAGCTTTCTTT. Translated: CASSPLTGYGTEAFF.

The CDR3 spells CASGLTAGEGQPQHF. In DNA form, the CDR3 reads TGTGCTAGTGGTTTGACCGCAGGGGAGGGCCAGCCCCAGCATTTT. This sequence joins TRBV12-5 and TRBJ1-5, with D tentatively TRBD1 (6 bases). V gave up 2 bases and J gave up 7 bases, with 15 bases separating them. CDR1 LGHNT and CDR2 FRNRAP come from the germline V gene. The CDR3 is 15 amino acids.

This clone was detected only a few times. Here the CDR3 reads CASSQELQATYGYTF. Written as DNA, the CDR3 is TGCGCCAGCAGCCAAGAGTTGCAGGCGACCTATGGCTACACCTTC. The chain uses TRBV4-3 and TRBJ1-2; D not certain. V was clipped by 0 bases and J by 4 bases, with 12 bases between them. The CDR3 loop spans 15 amino acids. Germline loops: CDR1 LGHNA, CDR2 YSLEER.

The chain employs TRBV9 and TRBJ2-1; TRBD2 matches 8 bases. CDR3 length: 16 amino acids. Germline lookup yields CDR1 SGDLS and CDR2 YYNGEE. With V trimmed by 0 bases and J by 8 bases, 10 bases remained unmatched. CDR3: CASSVEGGGPSDEQFF. The CDR3 DNA reads as TGTGCCAGCAGCGTAGAGGGCGGGGGGCCTTCTGATGAGCAGTTCTTC.

A single count supports this clone. The chain couples TRBV7-9 to TRBJ1-1; TRBD1 is a possible D gene (6 bases). The V gene's germline CDR1 is SEHNR and CDR2 FQNEAQ (reference sequence). The CDR3 extends over 14 amino acids. V dropped 5 bases and J dropped 5 bases, with 15 bases sitting between them. The CDR3 DNA is TGTGCCAGCAGCAAAACCACAGGGTGGACTGAAGCTTTCTTT. Protein: CASSKTTGWTEAFF.

J is TRBJ2-3 and V is TRBV28; 8 bases fit TRBD2. Per the germline V gene, CDR1 is MDHEN and CDR2 is SYDVKM. CDR3 length: 17 residues. The V segment lost 5 bases and the J segment 3 bases; nucleotides outside the gene matches: 13. The CDR3 coding sequence is TGTGCCAGCAGTCCCGGATACGGGGGGGCGGGGACAGATACGCAGTATTTT. The encoded protein is CASSPGYGGAGTDTQYF.

CDR3 nucleotide sequence: TGTGCCAGCAGCCCTGGGACAGGTAGCTACACCGGGGAGCTGTTTTTT. Amino acids: CASSPGTGSYTGELFF. The genes are TRBV5-4 and TRBJ2-2; 8 positions agree with TRBD1. Germline CDR1 SGHNT, CDR2 YYREEE (reference sequence). The CDR3 loop spans 16 amino acids. V gave up 4 bases and J gave up 3 bases; unmatched junction bases: 8. The full variable domain, its missing parts supplied by reference TRBV5-4 and TRBJ2-2, is ETGVTQSPTHLIKTRGQQVTLRCSSQSGHNTVSWYQQALGQGPQFIFQYYREEENGRGNFPPRFSGLQFPNYSSELNVNALELDDSALYLCASSPGTGSYTGELFFGEGSRLTVL.

The chain carries TRBV4-1 and TRBJ1-2; no clear D. The germline gives CDR1 MGHRA, CDR2 YSYEKL. The ends were cut back, 4 bases at V and 7 bases at J, with 19 bases in the middle. The length of the CDR3 is 15 residues. The CDR3 reads CASSPRVQWLGGYTF. In DNA, the CDR3 is TGCGCCAGCAGCCCGCGGGTACAATGGTTGGGTGGCTACACCTTC.